The 26 T cell receptor beta chains below were found in one sample sequenced in a study of control samples from healthy donors and cancer patients. TCRdb's table, derived via immunoSEQ multiplex PCR, lists solely in-frame clones and lacks some. The sample lists under 100,000 clones, about 88% seen once, with 14% in the top ten. The sequenced sample consisted of blood. The receptor set was obtained from a woman in her seventies in good health.

The chain joins TRBV5-1 to TRBJ2-7; no clear D. V gave up 0 bases and J gave up 2 bases, with 9 bases separating them. This CDR3 has 14 amino acids. Germline CDR1 is SGHRS and CDR2 is YFSETQ. For the CDR3, the DNA is TGCGCCAGCAGCTTGGGTGGATCCCCCTACGAGCAGTACTTC. This gives the protein CASSLGGSPYEQYF.

CDR3 sequence reads: CATSRDRLATNTEAFF. The CDR3 bases are TGTGCCACCAGCAGAGACAGATTGGCGACGAACACTGAAGCTTTCTTT. The J gene is TRBJ1-1, the V gene TRBV15; no definite D call. In germline, CDR1 is LNHNV, CDR2 YYDKDF (reference sequence). This CDR3 has 16 residues. Trimming left V 0 bases short and J 1 base short, with 12 bases between.

This chain joins TRBV5-5 and TRBJ2-2; D ambiguous. The CDR3 is made up of 13 amino acids. V was clipped by 2 bases and J by 3 bases, with 5 bases between them. Germline CDR1 and CDR2: SGHKS and YYEKEE (reference sequence). CDR3 sequence: CASSFPHTGELFF. CDR3 nucleotide sequence: TGTGCCAGCAGCTTTCCGCACACCGGGGAGCTGTTTTTT. Filled out from reference TRBV5-5 and TRBJ2-2, the complete variable domain reads DAGVTQSPTHLIKTRGQQVTLRCSPISGHKSVSWYQQVLGQGPQFIFQYYEKEERGRGNFPDRFSARQFPNYSSELNVNALLLGDSALYLCASSFPHTGELFFGEGSRLTVL.

V is TRBV11-1 and J is TRBJ2-1; D gene uncertain. Germline V gives CDR1 SGHAT, CDR2 FQDESV (reference sequence). V was pared by 11 bases and J by 5 bases, with 25 bases between. The CDR3 spans 16 residues. The CDR3 bases are TGTGCCTCCGGGCATCTCGACTGGCGGTCTAACAATGAGCAGTTCTTC. As protein: CASGHLDWRSNNEQFF.

The CDR3 DNA reads TGTGCCAGTAGAGAAGGGGGCACTGAAGCTTTCTTT. It codes for CASREGGTEAFF. This sequence joins TRBV19 and TRBJ1-1; maybe TRBD1 (6 bases). The length of the CDR3 is 12 residues. Germline V gives CDR1 LNHDA, CDR2 SQIVND (reference sequence). The V gene lost 6 bases and the J gene lost 4 bases, with 9 bases spanning the gap.

About this clone: Other DNA sequences within the sample encode an identical CDR3. The chain recombines TRBV19 with TRBJ1-2, with D tentatively TRBD1 (5 bases). CDR3 length: 13 residues. V gave up 6 bases and J gave up 2 bases, with 10 bases separating them. Germline CDR1 LNHDA, CDR2 SQIVND (reference sequence). The CDR3 here is CASSTGGNYGYTF. The DNA for the CDR3 is TGTGCCAGTAGCACCGGGGGGAACTATGGCTACACCTTC.

This CDR3 is CSASQGAQGNTIYF. CDR3 bases: TGCAGTGCTAGTCAGGGGGCGCAGGGAAACACCATATATTTT. V gene TRBV20-1 combines with J gene TRBJ1-3; TRBD1 aligns across 8 bases. Losses at the gene ends were 3 bases for V and 4 bases for J; bases not matched to a gene: 5. The length of the CDR3 is 14 residues. Looked up from germline, CDR1 is DFQATT and CDR2 is SNEGSKA (reference sequence).

V and J are TRBV27 and TRBJ1-4, with TRBD1 identical over 11 bases. Germline trimming cut 7 bases from V and 1 base from J; bases unmatched to any gene: 5. CDR1 MNHEY and CDR2 SMNVEV come from the germline V gene (reference sequence). CDR3 size: 16 residues. The CDR3 nucleotides are TGTGCCAGCAAACCGGACAGGGGGCTAACTAATGAAAAACTGTTTTTT. Its translation is CASKPDRGLTNEKLFF.

The chain recombines TRBV12-3 or TRBV12-4 with TRBJ2-1; 9 bases map to TRBD1. The CDR3 is 11 residues long. With V trimmed by 6 bases and J by 10 bases, 1 base remained unmatched. CDR3 protein: CASRDRGEQFF. The CDR3 nucleotides read TGTGCCAGCAGGGACAGGGGCGAGCAGTTCTTC.

The chain carries TRBV9 and TRBJ1-2; a possible D gene is TRBD1 (5 bases). From germline, CDR1 is SGDLS and CDR2 YYNGEE. Trimming shortened V by 5 bases and J by 3 bases, and 11 bases separated the two germline ends. CDR3 length equals 13 residues. The CDR3 loop is CASSPDRDYGYTF. In nucleotides, the CDR3 is TGTGCCAGCAGTCCTGACAGAGACTATGGCTACACCTTC.

The chain combines TRBV6-5 with TRBJ1-1; no clear D. CDR1 and CDR2 from the germline V gene are MNHEY and SVGAGI. V was trimmed by 5 bases and J by 8 bases, leaving 12 bases between them. CDR3 length: 12 residues. The CDR3 nucleotides read TGTGCCAGCAGTCCCACGACCGGAGAAGCTTTCTTT. This gives the protein CASSPTTGEAFF.

J is TRBJ2-5 and V is TRBV7-9; possible D gene TRBD2, 6 bases. The CDR3 sequence is 13 residues long. V lost 5 bases to trimming and J lost 5 bases, with 12 bases between them. From germline, CDR1 is SEHNR and CDR2 FQNEAQ (reference sequence). CDR3 loop: CASSGSGWETQYF. The CDR3 DNA follows: TGTGCCAGCAGCGGTAGCGGATGGGAGACCCAGTACTTC.

This chain links TRBV9 with TRBJ1-1; TRBD1 matches at 7 bases. V dropped 2 bases and J dropped 1; count of bases not matched to a gene: 5. The CDR3 is 15 residues long. Germline V lookup: CDR1 SGDLS, CDR2 YYNGEE. CDR3 nucleotides: TGTGCCAGCAGCGTGGGCCCAGGGGGGAACACTGAAGCTTTCTTT. It encodes CASSVGPGGNTEAFF. The variable domain in full, completed from reference TRBV9 and TRBJ1-1, reads DSGVTQTPKHLITATGQRVTLRCSPRSGDLSVYWYQQSLDQGLQFLIQYYNGEERAKGNILERFSAQQFPDLHSELNLSSLELGDSALYFCASSVGPGGNTEAFFGQGTRLTVV.

The V call is TRBV10-2, the J call TRBJ1-5; possible D gene TRBD1, 6 bases. Trimming removed 4 bases from V and 4 bases from J, with 8 bases in between. Per the germline V gene, CDR1 is WSHSY and CDR2 is SAAADI. CDR3 size: 13 residues. CDR3 sequence reads: CASSAGANQPQHF. Written as DNA, the CDR3 is TGCGCCAGCAGTGCGGGGGCTAATCAGCCCCAGCATTTT.

The V and J genes are TRBV5-1 and TRBJ2-4, with 8 bases matching TRBD2. CDR3 length: 14 residues. Unmatched junction bases numbered 8, after V lost 4 bases and J lost 8 bases. Germline-derived CDR1 and CDR2 are SGHRS and YFSETQ. The chain's CDR3 is CASSVSGERDIQYF. The CDR3 nucleotides read TGCGCCAGCAGCGTTAGCGGGGAGCGGGACATTCAGTACTTC.

This clone was counted between two and nine times. The V gene is TRBV5-5, the J gene TRBJ2-4; D not resolved. V shed 3 bases and J shed 0 bases, with 7 bases lying between them. Germline CDR1 reads SGHKS; CDR2 reads YYEKEE (reference sequence). CDR3 size: 14 residues. The CDR3 DNA reads as TGTGCCAGCAGCTCCCATTTAGCCAAAAACATTCAGTACTTC. This codes for CASSSHLAKNIQYF.

The chain couples TRBV9 to TRBJ2-7; TRBD2 is a possible D gene (6 bases). The CDR3 has 15 amino acids. Germline V CDR1 and CDR2: SGDLS, YYNGEE. Between the trimmed V and J ends, which lost 0 bases and 9 bases, there was a span of 19 bases. The CDR3, as DNA: TGTGCCAGCAGCGTAGAGTCTTCCGGGAGAGTCGCGCAGTACTTC. This gives the protein CASSVESSGRVAQYF.

CDR3 sequence reads: CSVLVGTLTLDTQYF. CDR3 coding DNA: TGCAGCGTTTTGGTGGGGACCCTCACTCTAGATACGCAGTATTTT. V usage is TRBV29-1 and J usage is TRBJ2-3, with D perhaps being TRBD1 or TRBD2 (5 bases each). This CDR3 spans 15 amino acids. Per germline, CDR1 SQVTM and CDR2 ANQGSEA. Trimming cost V 5 bases and J 5 bases, with 20 bases left between them.

The rearrangement joins TRBV11-3 to TRBJ1-5; tentatively, D is TRBD1 (6 bases). V was clipped by 4 bases and J by 3 bases, with 16 bases between them. The CDR3 sequence is 16 residues long. Per the germline V gene, CDR1 is SGHNT and CDR2 is YENEEA. CDR3 in amino acids: CASSYQDRESNQPQHF. In nucleotides, the CDR3 is TGTGCCAGCAGCTACCAGGACAGAGAATCCAATCAGCCCCAGCATTTT. The variable domain in full, completed from reference TRBV11-3 and TRBJ1-5, reads EAGVVQSPRYKIIEKKQPVAFWCNPISGHNTLYWYLQNLGQGPELLIRYENEEAVDDSQLPKDRFSAERLKGVDSTLKIQPAELGDSAVYLCASSYQDRESNQPQHFGDGTRLSIL.

The chain carries TRBV9 and TRBJ1-6; weak D call: TRBD1 (6 bases). Deletions cut 4 bases from V and 9 bases from J, with 17 bases between. The CDR3 has 15 residues. Germline lookup yields CDR1 SGDLS and CDR2 YYNGEE. Here the CDR3 DNA reads TGTGCCAGCAGCCTGGGGGCGCAGATGGTTTCACCCCTCCACTTT. This sequence encodes CASSLGAQMVSPLHF.

This chain links TRBV5-1 with TRBJ2-2, with D perhaps matching TRBD2 (6 bases). The germline V gene has CDR1 SGHRS and CDR2 YFSETQ. The CDR3 length is 15 residues. Trimming removed 0 bases at V and 5 bases at J, with 11 bases between. The CDR3 here is CASSLGTRGTGELFF. DNA for the CDR3: TGCGCCAGCAGCTTGGGGACCCGGGGGACCGGGGAGCTGTTTTTT.

The V call is TRBV5-1, the J call TRBJ2-1; the D gene is possibly TRBD2 (5 bases). The CDR3 runs 14 residues. CDR1 is SGHRS and CDR2 is YFSETQ in the germline V gene. V dropped 7 bases and J dropped 0 bases, with 11 bases sitting between them. In nucleotides, the CDR3 is TGCGCCAGCGTAGAGGGCCCCTCCTACAATGAGCAGTTCTTC. The encoded protein is CASVEGPSYNEQFF.

In this sample, this clone turned up once. The chain carries TRBV9 and TRBJ1-2; D ambiguous. V was clipped by 0 bases and J by 0 bases, with 6 bases between them. The germline CDR1 and CDR2 sequences are SGDLS and YYNGEE. There are 14 residues in the CDR3. The CDR3 DNA sequence: TGTGCCAGCAGCGTAGCGCAAACTAACTATGGCTACACCTTC. Encoded protein: CASSVAQTNYGYTF.

The chain is built from TRBV3-1 (or the pseudogene TRBV3-2) and TRBJ2-7; maybe TRBD2 (6 bases). Deletions cut 4 bases from V and 1 base from J, with 14 bases between. The CDR3 totals 15 residues. Germline CDR1 LGHDT, CDR2 YNNKEL (reference sequence). CDR3 nucleotides: TGTGCCAGCAGCCGGGGACTGACTCCGTCCTACGAGCAGTACTTC. Translated, it gives CASSRGLTPSYEQYF.

The rearrangement joins TRBV3-1 (or the pseudogene TRBV3-2) to TRBJ2-6, with 8 positions matching TRBD1. This CDR3 is built from 17 residues. The germline CDR1 and CDR2 sequences are LGHDT and YNNKEL (reference sequence). J lost 1 base, V lost 4 bases, and 6 bases had no gene match. The DNA for the CDR3 is TGTGCCAGCAGCCTAGGGACAGGATTGTCTGGGGCCAACGTCCTGACTTTC. It specifies CASSLGTGLSGANVLTF.

This clone was observed once. This chain links TRBV11-2 with TRBJ1-2; 8 nucleotides agree with TRBD1. The CDR3 contains 13 residues. Unmatched junction bases numbered 4, after V lost 5 bases and J lost 5 bases. In germline, CDR1 is SGHAT, CDR2 FQNNGV. The CDR3 sequence is CASSGTGRYGYTF. DNA for the CDR3: TGTGCCAGCAGCGGGACAGGCCGGTATGGCTACACCTTC.